A selection of T cell receptor beta chains follows, all from one sample in a study of identical twins. TCRdb used MiXCR to reprocess the 5' RACE reads, holding one entry per CDR3 protein. Altogether under 250,000 distinct CDR3 sequences are present, more than 9.5% being singletons, with the ten largest covering under 4.5%. These data also formed part of another study, on yellow fever vaccine responses in identical twins.

Sequencing was performed on memory (CD45RO+) T cells sorted from blood. These receptors all stem from a woman aged 18-29 years in good health. CDR3s include the opening cysteine and the closing phenylalanine or tryptophan. The order of the fields is clone size, J gene, V gene, D gene, CDR3 protein, CDR3 DNA. The D gene is left open where the match is weak. Expanded clones get a size class; other rows say once, few or many, or leave the size out.

.,TRBJ1-1,TRBV12-3/TRBV12-4,.,CASSLGPEAFF,TGTGCCAGCAGTTTAGGACCTGAAGCTTTCTTT
many,TRBJ2-3,TRBV4-3,TRBD2,CASSQLITSGSDSRDTQYF,TGCGCCAGCAGCCAACTAATCACTAGCGGGAGTGATTCGAGAGATACGCAGTATTTT
few,TRBJ2-1,TRBV10-1,TRBD1,CASSARQGAYNEQFF,TGCGCCAGCAGCGCCCGACAGGGGGCTTACAATGAGCAGTTCTTC
.,TRBJ2-5,TRBV27,TRBD2,CASSFASGGYQETQYF,TGTGCCAGCAGTTTCGCTAGCGGGGGGTACCAAGAGACCCAGTACTTC
.,TRBJ2-3,TRBV20-1,.,CSARDARKGEGDTQYF,TGCAGTGCTAGAGATGCCCGGAAGGGGGAGGGGGATACGCAGTATTTT
few,TRBJ2-7,TRBV10-3,TRBD1,CAISESRDRPSYEQYF,TGTGCCATCAGTGAGTCCCGGGACAGACCTTCCTACGAGCAGTACTTC
many,TRBJ2-1,TRBV7-2,TRBD2,CASSLRAASGGGNEQFF,TGTGCCAGCAGCTTGAGGGCCGCTAGCGGGGGTGGCAATGAGCAGTTCTTC
many,TRBJ2-7,TRBV4-3,TRBD1,CASSQDGTAFYEQYF,TGCGCCAGCAGCCAAGATGGGACAGCATTCTACGAGCAGTACTTC
once,TRBJ2-3,TRBV25-1,TRBD2,CASTQTSRDTQYF,TGTGCCAGCACCCAGACTAGCAGGGATACGCAGTATTTT
many,TRBJ1-5,TRBV7-6,TRBD1,CASSLGQGSNQPQHF,TGTGCCAGCAGCCTAGGACAGGGTAGCAATCAGCCCCAGCATTTT
many,TRBJ2-5,TRBV7-9,TRBD1,CASSLGTGGYETQYF,TGTGCCAGCAGCCTCGGGACAGGGGGCTATGAGACCCAGTACTTC
.,TRBJ2-1,TRBV5-4,TRBD1,CASSLSTIPGQSSYNEQFF,TGTGCCAGCAGCTTGAGTACAATTCCGGGACAGAGCTCCTACAATGAGCAGTTCTTC
once,TRBJ1-5,TRBV6-1,TRBD1,CASSATSQGDTPQHF,TGTGCCAGCAGTGCGACCTCTCAGGGGGACACGCCCCAGCATTTT
.,TRBJ2-3,TRBV20-1,.,CSARTSTDTQYF,TGCAGTGCTAGGACTAGCACAGATACGCAGTATTTT
.,TRBJ2-1,TRBV10-3,.,CAISEDPNNEQFF,TGTGCCATCAGTGAGGACCCAAACAATGAGCAGTTCTTC
.,TRBJ2-5,TRBV28,.,CASSFRSAGPQTQYF,TGTGCCAGCAGTTTTAGAAGCGCAGGACCACAGACCCAGTACTTC
.,TRBJ2-3,TRBV10-3,TRBD2,CATVAGGQDTQYF,TGTGCCACGGTAGCGGGAGGGCAAGATACGCAGTATTTT
many,TRBJ2-2,TRBV10-2,.,CASSENEAGELFF,TGCGCCAGCAGTGAGAACGAAGCCGGGGAGCTGTTTTTT
many,TRBJ2-2,TRBV12-3/TRBV12-4,.,CASRLQGEGTGELFF,TGTGCCAGCAGACTACAGGGAGAAGGGACCGGGGAGCTGTTTTTT
few,TRBJ1-4,TRBV7-2,.,CASSLAGGGKGHNEKLFF,TGTGCCAGCAGCTTAGCGGGAGGGGGGAAGGGTCATAATGAAAAACTGTTTTTT
.,TRBJ1-1,TRBV20-1,.,CSAKGGTGAFF,TGCAGTGCGAAGGGCGGGACGGGAGCTTTCTTT
many,TRBJ2-1,TRBV12-3/TRBV12-4,.,CASRFRGDEQFF,TGTGCCAGCAGGTTCAGGGGAGATGAGCAGTTCTTC
.,TRBJ2-5,TRBV11-2,.,CASSLEGRTQETQYF,TGTGCCAGCAGCTTAGAGGGGAGAACACAAGAGACCCAGTACTTC
few,TRBJ2-5,TRBV12-3/TRBV12-4,.,CASSFRAVQETQYF,TGTGCCAGCAGTTTTAGGGCAGTCCAAGAGACCCAGTACTTC
few,TRBJ2-5,TRBV5-1,.,CASSILETQYF,TGCGCCAGCAGCATCCTAGAGACCCAGTACTTC
few,TRBJ2-7,TRBV25-1,TRBD1,CASSELGQTLSYEQYF,TGTGCCAGCAGTGAATTGGGACAGACCTTATCCTACGAGCAGTACTTC
few,TRBJ2-2,TRBV15,.,CATSRKGLNTGELFF,TGTGCCACCAGCCGAAAGGGACTTAACACCGGGGAGCTGTTTTTT
.,TRBJ2-2,TRBV12-3/TRBV12-4,TRBD2,CASSSGTSGTTGELFF,TGTGCCAGCAGCTCTGGGACTAGCGGGACCACCGGGGAGCTGTTTTTT
few,TRBJ2-7,TRBV7-9,.,CASSLGLRGGELYEQYF,TGTGCCAGCAGCTTAGGTCTCAGGGGAGGGGAGCTCTACGAGCAGTACTTC
few,TRBJ1-2,TRBV18,TRBD1,CASSPQGRGQSYGYTF,TGTGCCAGCTCACCCCAGGGCAGGGGGCAAAGCTATGGCTACACCTTC
.,TRBJ2-5,TRBV5-6,.,CASSLVWGRARETQYF,TGTGCCAGCAGCTTGGTGTGGGGTAGGGCCCGAGAGACCCAGTACTTC
few,TRBJ2-7,TRBV3-1,.,CASSQGTSQQYF,TGTGCCAGCAGCCAAGGAACGTCTCAGCAGTACTTC
few,TRBJ2-5,TRBV7-9,.,CASSLATKEETQYF,TGTGCCAGCAGCTTAGCGACCAAGGAGGAGACCCAGTACTTC
.,TRBJ1-2,TRBV12-3/TRBV12-4,TRBD1,CTICSPTSTGTGPYGYTF,TGTACCATCTGTTCTCCCACCTCCACCGGGACAGGCCCCTATGGCTACACCTTC
many,TRBJ2-2,TRBV4-1,.,CASSLEPGPNTGELFF,TGCGCCAGCAGCCTAGAACCGGGACCGAACACCGGGGAGCTGTTTTTT
.,TRBJ2-7,TRBV5-3,TRBD1,CASGPGLAGGVGEQYF,TGTGCCAGCGGCCCCGGCCTGGCAGGGGGTGTAGGGGAGCAGTACTTC
many,TRBJ2-7,TRBV5-1,TRBD1,CASSWGQGGEQYF,TGCGCCAGCAGCTGGGGACAGGGTGGCGAGCAGTACTTC
few,TRBJ2-1,TRBV3-1,.,CASRRFGDEQFF,TGTGCCAGCAGGCGATTCGGGGATGAGCAGTTCTTC
few,TRBJ1-2,TRBV5-1,.,CASSLALVGGYGYTF,TGCGCCAGCAGCTTGGCCCTGGTCGGGGGCTATGGCTACACCTTC
.,TRBJ2-7,TRBV7-2,.,CASSLVVRVSEQYF,TGTGCCAGCAGCTTAGTCGTCAGGGTTTCCGAGCAGTACTTC
many,TRBJ2-1,TRBV7-2,TRBD2,CASSFIPSGGNYNEQFF,TGTGCCAGCAGCTTTATACCTAGCGGGGGCAACTACAATGAGCAGTTCTTC
.,TRBJ2-7,TRBV6-2/TRBV6-3,.,CASSYWGFTYEQYF,TGTGCCAGCAGTTACTGGGGCTTTACGTACGAGCAGTACTTC
.,TRBJ2-1,TRBV6-2/TRBV6-3,.,CAGESGQGVGEQFF,TGTGCCGGAGAATCGGGACAAGGAGTAGGTGAGCAGTTCTTC
few,TRBJ2-5,TRBV28,.,CASTPLGYQETQYF,TGTGCCAGCACCCCTTTAGGGTACCAAGAGACCCAGTACTTC
.,TRBJ1-1,TRBV5-1,.,CASSFLTGSFQEAFF,TGCGCCAGCAGCTTTTTAACAGGGAGCTTCCAGGAGGCTTTCTTT
few,TRBJ1-4,TRBV6-1,.,CASSIGPTNEKLFF,TGTGCCAGCAGCATTGGACCAACTAATGAAAAACTGTTTTTT
.,TRBJ2-1,TRBV28,TRBD1,CASRGQGSGYNEQFF,TGTGCCAGCAGGGGACAGGGCTCGGGTTACAATGAGCAGTTCTTC
many,TRBJ2-1,TRBV27,.,CASSFGSSNEQFF,TGTGCCAGCAGTTTCGGGAGCTCTAATGAGCAGTTCTTC
few,TRBJ2-7,TRBV27,.,CASSLTDPRTYEQYF,TGTGCCAGCAGTTTGACGGACCCTCGGACCTACGAGCAGTACTTC
.,TRBJ2-3,TRBV20-1,.,CSARAPRQRSTDTQYF,TGCAGTGCTAGAGCCCCCCGGCAGCGGAGCACAGATACGCAGTATTTT
.,TRBJ2-2,TRBV5-1,.,CASSAYGTPNTGELFF,TGCGCCAGCTCTGCATACGGGACTCCGAACACCGGGGAGCTGTTTTTT
few,TRBJ2-5,TRBV15,.,CATSRRTPLGETQYF,TGTGCCACCAGCAGAAGGACCCCCCTCGGAGAGACCCAGTACTTC
.,TRBJ1-4,TRBV20-1,.,CSAPNGQNEKLFF,TGCAGTGCTCCGAATGGACAGAATGAAAAACTGTTTTTT
.,TRBJ1-4,TRBV11-1,TRBD1,CASNGDAGGVVTNEKLFF,TGTGCCAGCAACGGTGACGCAGGGGGCGTTGTTACTAATGAAAAACTGTTTTTT
.,TRBJ1-2,TRBV7-2,.,CASSPQGRYGYTF,TGTGCCAGCAGCCCCCAGGGACGCTATGGCTACACCTTC